This T cell receptor beta chain stems from a study of blood T cells in healthy people across ages. Primers used in a second PCR of roughly 6 to 11 cycles were a sample-barcoded 5' primer and a J-beta primer mix. Each cDNA was tagged by a template-switch adaptor containing 12 random nucleotides. From the 5' RACE reads, TCRdb called clonotypes with MiXCR, one entry per CDR3 protein. The table lists 550,000 to 800,000 distinct CDR3 sequences, roughly 32% of them singletons. CDR1 MNHEY and CDR2 SMNVEV come from the germline V gene (reference sequence). This CDR3 is built from 17 residues. The germline V and J ends were trimmed by 7 bases and 5 bases, with 24 bases remaining between them.

The TCR originated in a woman of 80 years or more in good health. The chain has TRBV27 and TRBJ1-5; D possibly corresponds to TRBD1 (5 bases). What was sequenced was blood. The CDR3 loop reads CASNHRRGAGRDQPQHF. DNA for the CDR3: TGTGCCAGCAACCACCGGCGAGGGGCAGGGCGCGATCAGCCCCAGCATTTT.